Listed here are 14 T cell receptor beta chains from one sample, sequenced in a study of blood T cell repertoires in COVID-19. Sequenced by immunoSEQ multiplex PCR; TCRdb stores in-frame clones only, minus some. The data show tens of thousands of clones, roughly 83% seen once. Material for sequencing was peripheral blood. The receptors here all came from a man aged 45-65 years with COVID-19, enrolled during active disease.

The chain links TRBV6-4 to TRBJ2-1; tentatively, D is TRBD1 (6 bases). There are 14 residues in the CDR3. The V gene's germline CDR1 is MRHNA and CDR2 SNTAGT. V gave up 6 bases and J gave up 9 bases, with 18 bases separating them. The CDR3: CASRKQGSSGEQFF. For the CDR3, the DNA is TGTGCCAGCAGGAAACAGGGCTCCTCAGGTGAGCAGTTCTTC.

This rearrangement joins TRBV28 to TRBJ1-5; D might be TRBD1 (6 bases). V was cut by 8 bases and J by 9 bases, with 14 bases left in between. This CDR3 region has 12 residues. Germline V gene sequence: CDR1 MDHEN, CDR2 SYDVKM. The CDR3 nucleotides read TGTGCCAGCGACTCCGGGACACGGCCCCAGCATTTT. Its protein product is CASDSGTRPQHF.

This chain joins TRBV19 and TRBJ1-4, with 9 bases lining up with TRBD1. CDR3 size: 14 residues. The V segment lost 6 bases and the J segment 8 bases; nucleotides outside the gene matches: 7. Germline V gives CDR1 LNHDA, CDR2 SQIVND (reference sequence). CDR3 coding DNA: TGTGCCAGTAGAGACAGGGGGTTTGGAGAAAAACTGTTTTTT. Encoded protein: CASRDRGFGEKLFF.

The CDR3 nucleotides are TGTGCCAGCAGCTTAGGAGTAGCTCAAGAGACCCAGTACTTC. Amino acids: CASSLGVAQETQYF. The V gene is TRBV7-9, the J gene TRBJ2-5; no clear D gene. The CDR3 covers 14 residues. Germline CDR1 is SEHNR and CDR2 is FQNEAQ (reference sequence). The V end lost 1 base, the J end lost 2 bases, and 8 bases lay between the germline ends.

This clone was counted a single time. The genes are TRBV28 and TRBJ2-1; D call uncertain. Germline lookup yields CDR1 MDHEN and CDR2 SYDVKM. Trimming cost V 6 bases and J 3 bases, with 12 bases left between them. The length of the CDR3 is 14 residues. In nucleotides, the CDR3 is TGTGCCAGCAGCCTTCAACGACTCTACAATGAGCAGTTCTTC. Translating it yields CASSLQRLYNEQFF.

The CDR3 spells CASNVDSNQPQHF. The CDR3, as DNA: TGTGCCAGCAATGTAGATAGCAATCAGCCCCAGCATTTT. This rearrangement joins TRBV6-5 to TRBJ1-5; D uncertain. The CDR3 is 13 amino acids. Germline assignment: CDR1 MNHEY and CDR2 SVGAGI. V lost 7 bases, J lost 0 bases, and 7 bases lay in between.

The V and J genes are TRBV4-1 and TRBJ1-2; TRBD1 aligns across 7 bases. The CDR3 length is 15 residues. The germline V gene has CDR1 MGHRA and CDR2 YSYEKL. Losses at the gene ends were 3 bases for V and 2 bases for J; bases not matched to a gene: 6. The CDR3 loop is CASSQQGQPNYGYTF. The CDR3 bases are TGCGCCAGCAGCCAGCAGGGACAGCCAAACTATGGCTACACCTTC.

The genes are TRBV28 and TRBJ1-2, with D perhaps matching TRBD1 (5 bases). The V gene's germline CDR1 is MDHEN and CDR2 SYDVKM. Deletions cut 4 bases from V and 4 bases from J, with 10 bases between. The CDR3 is 13 amino acids. DNA for the CDR3: TGTGCCAGCAGTTCCCTGGGGGGCTATGGCTACACCTTC. This translates into CASSSLGGYGYTF.

This clone was seen just once. The genes are TRBV28 and TRBJ2-2; D is ambiguous. The V and J ends lost 6 bases and 1 base respectively, with 12 bases between them. Germline V gene data show CDR1 as MDHEN and CDR2 as SYDVKM. This CDR3 is built from 15 residues. CDR3 in amino acids: CASSPPHKNTGELFF. CDR3 DNA: TGTGCCAGCAGCCCCCCCCACAAGAACACCGGGGAGCTGTTTTTT.

V gene TRBV7-6 combines with J gene TRBJ2-1, with D possibly being TRBD2 (5 bases). Germline CDR1 SGHVS, CDR2 FNYEAQ. V was shortened by 2 bases and J by 0 bases, with 8 bases between the two germline ends. The CDR3 runs 15 residues. CDR3 DNA: TGTGCCAGCAGCTTATATGGGAGCTCCTACAATGAGCAGTTCTTC. Residues: CASSLYGSSYNEQFF.

The rearrangement uses TRBV10-1 and TRBJ2-1, with 10 bases matching TRBD2. The germline V gene encodes CDR1 WNHNN and CDR2 SYGVQD (reference sequence). The CDR3 runs to 17 residues. Losses at the gene ends were 0 bases for V and 8 bases for J; bases not matched to a gene: 10. Here the CDR3 reads CASSESTGAGGKDEQFF. The CDR3 bases are TGCGCCAGCAGTGAGTCGACTGGAGCGGGAGGGAAAGATGAGCAGTTCTTC.

The chain employs TRBV10-1 and TRBJ2-3; 13 nucleotides align to TRBD2. Germline loops: CDR1 WNHNN, CDR2 SYGVQD (reference sequence). Losses at the gene ends were 2 bases for V and 0 bases for J; bases not matched to a gene: 8. The CDR3 has 19 amino acids. The CDR3 coding sequence is TGCGCCAGCAGTGAGCCCACTAGCGGGAGGGCCTCGAGCACAGATACGCAGTATTTT. Translating it yields CASSEPTSGRASSTDTQYF.

The rearrangement links TRBV4-3 to TRBJ2-7; D not certain. The V and J ends lost 4 bases and 0 bases respectively, with 7 bases between them. Germline CDR1 LGHNA, CDR2 YSLEER. The CDR3 totals 13 residues. The CDR3 DNA follows: TGCGCCAGCAGCCGGGCCGTCTCCTACGAGCAGTACTTC. The encoded protein is CASSRAVSYEQYF.

V and J are TRBV29-1 and TRBJ2-4; TRBD2 matches 7 bases. The CDR3 extends over 13 amino acids. CDR1 SQVTM and CDR2 ANQGSEA come from the germline V gene. V trimming: 7 bases; J trimming: 3 bases; junction bases outside the gene matches: 6. The CDR3 coding sequence is TGCAGCGGCCGACCGGGGGGCAAAAACATTCAGTACTTC. Residues: CSGRPGGKNIQYF.